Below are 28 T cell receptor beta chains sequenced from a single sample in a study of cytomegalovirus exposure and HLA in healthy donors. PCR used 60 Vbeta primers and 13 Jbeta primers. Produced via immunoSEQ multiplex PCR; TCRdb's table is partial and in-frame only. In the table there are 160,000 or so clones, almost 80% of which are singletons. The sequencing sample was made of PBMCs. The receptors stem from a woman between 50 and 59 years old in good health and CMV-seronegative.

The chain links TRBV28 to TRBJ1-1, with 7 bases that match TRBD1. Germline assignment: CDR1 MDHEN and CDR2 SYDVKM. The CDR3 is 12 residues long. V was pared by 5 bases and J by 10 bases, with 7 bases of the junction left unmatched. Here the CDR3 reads CASSPLQGRAFF. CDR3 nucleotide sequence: TGTGCCAGCAGTCCCCTACAGGGGAGAGCTTTCTTT.

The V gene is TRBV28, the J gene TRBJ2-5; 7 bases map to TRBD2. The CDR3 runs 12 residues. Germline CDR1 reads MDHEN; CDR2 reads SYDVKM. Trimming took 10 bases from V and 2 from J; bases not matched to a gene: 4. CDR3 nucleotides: TGTGCCACCTCAGCGGGGCAAGAGACCCAGTACTTC. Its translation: CATSAGQETQYF.

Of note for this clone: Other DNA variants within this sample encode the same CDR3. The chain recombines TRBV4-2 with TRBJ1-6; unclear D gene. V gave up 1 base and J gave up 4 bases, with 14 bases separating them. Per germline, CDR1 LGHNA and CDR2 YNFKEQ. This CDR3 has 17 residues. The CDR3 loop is CASSQGGQYSYNSPLHF. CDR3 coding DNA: TGTGCCAGCAGCCAAGGAGGGCAGTACTCGTATAATTCACCCCTCCACTTT.

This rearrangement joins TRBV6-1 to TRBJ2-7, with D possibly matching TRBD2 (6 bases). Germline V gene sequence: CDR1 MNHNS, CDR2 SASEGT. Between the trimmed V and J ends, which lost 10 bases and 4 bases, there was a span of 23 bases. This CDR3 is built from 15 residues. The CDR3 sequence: CATRGIRDWEYEQYF. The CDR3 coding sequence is TGTGCCACCAGAGGGATTCGGGACTGGGAATACGAGCAGTACTTC.

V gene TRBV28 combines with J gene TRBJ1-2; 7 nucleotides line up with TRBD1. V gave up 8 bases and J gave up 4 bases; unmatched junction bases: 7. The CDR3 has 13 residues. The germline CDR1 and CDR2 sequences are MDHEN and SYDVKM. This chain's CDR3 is CASLSRDSYGYTF. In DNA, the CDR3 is TGTGCCAGCCTCAGTCGGGACAGCTATGGCTACACCTTC.

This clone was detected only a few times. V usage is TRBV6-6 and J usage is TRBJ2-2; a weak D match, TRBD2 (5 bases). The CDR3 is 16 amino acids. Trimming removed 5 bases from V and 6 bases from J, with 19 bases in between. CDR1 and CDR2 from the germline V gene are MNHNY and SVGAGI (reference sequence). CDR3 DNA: TGTGCCAGCAGTCCGTTGTCCCCTCGAGGGCCCGGGGAGCTGTTTTTT. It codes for CASSPLSPRGPGELFF.

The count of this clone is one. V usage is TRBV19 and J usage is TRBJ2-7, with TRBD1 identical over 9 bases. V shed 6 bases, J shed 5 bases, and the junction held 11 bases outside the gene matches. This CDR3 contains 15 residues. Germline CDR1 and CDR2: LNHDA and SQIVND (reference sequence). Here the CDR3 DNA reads TGTGCCAGTAGCCAAACCGGGACAGGGCTCCACGAGCAGTACTTC. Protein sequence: CASSQTGTGLHEQYF.

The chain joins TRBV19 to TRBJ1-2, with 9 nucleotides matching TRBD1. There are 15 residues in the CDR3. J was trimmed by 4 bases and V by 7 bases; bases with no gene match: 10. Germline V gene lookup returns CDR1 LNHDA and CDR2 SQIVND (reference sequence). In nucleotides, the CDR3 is TGTGCCAGTAACACACAGGGGGCAAGGGGCTATGGCTACACCTTC. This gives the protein CASNTQGARGYGYTF.

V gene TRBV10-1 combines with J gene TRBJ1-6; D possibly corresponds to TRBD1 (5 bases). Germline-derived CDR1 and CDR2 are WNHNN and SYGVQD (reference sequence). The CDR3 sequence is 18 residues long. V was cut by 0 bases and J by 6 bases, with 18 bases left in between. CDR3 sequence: CASSESTQGLLSNSPLHF. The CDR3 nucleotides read TGCGCCAGCAGTGAGTCGACTCAGGGTTTGCTAAGTAATTCACCCCTCCACTTT.

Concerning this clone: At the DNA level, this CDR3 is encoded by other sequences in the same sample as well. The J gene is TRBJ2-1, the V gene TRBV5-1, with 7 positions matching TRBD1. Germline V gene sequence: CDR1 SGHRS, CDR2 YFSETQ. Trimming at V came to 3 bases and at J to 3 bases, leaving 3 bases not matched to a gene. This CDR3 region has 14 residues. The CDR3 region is CASSSAGGYNEQFF. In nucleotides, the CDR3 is TGCGCCAGCAGCTCGGCAGGGGGCTACAATGAGCAGTTCTTC.

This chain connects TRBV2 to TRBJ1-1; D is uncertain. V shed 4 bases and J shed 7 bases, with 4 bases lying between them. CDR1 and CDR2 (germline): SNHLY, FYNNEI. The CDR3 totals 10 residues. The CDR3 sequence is CASSVVEAFF. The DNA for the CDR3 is TGTGCCAGCAGTGTAGTTGAAGCTTTCTTT. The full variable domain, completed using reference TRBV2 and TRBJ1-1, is EPEVTQTPSHQVTQMGQEVILRCVPISNHLYFYWYRQILGQKVEFLVSFYNNEISEKSEIFDDQFSVERPDGSNFTLKIRSTKLEDSAMYFCASSVVEAFFGQGTRLTVV.

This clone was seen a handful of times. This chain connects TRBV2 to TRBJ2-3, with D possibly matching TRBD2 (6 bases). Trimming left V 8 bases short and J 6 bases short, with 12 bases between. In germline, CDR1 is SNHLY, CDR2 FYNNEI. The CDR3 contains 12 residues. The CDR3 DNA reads TGTGCCAGCTTGACTAGGTACGATACGCAGTATTTT. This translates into CASLTRYDTQYF.

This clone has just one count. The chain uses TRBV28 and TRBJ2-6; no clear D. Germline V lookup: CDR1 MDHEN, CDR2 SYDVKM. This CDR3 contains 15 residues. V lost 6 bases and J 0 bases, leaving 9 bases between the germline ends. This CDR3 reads CASRMWSSGANVLTF. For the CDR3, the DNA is TGTGCCAGCAGAATGTGGAGCTCTGGGGCCAACGTCCTGACTTTC.

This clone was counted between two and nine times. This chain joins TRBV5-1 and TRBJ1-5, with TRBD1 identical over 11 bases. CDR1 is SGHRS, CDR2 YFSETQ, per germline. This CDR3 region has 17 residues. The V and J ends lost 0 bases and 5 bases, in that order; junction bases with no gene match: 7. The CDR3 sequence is CASSLGPGQGAYQPQHF. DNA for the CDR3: TGCGCCAGCAGCTTGGGGCCCGGACAGGGGGCCTATCAGCCCCAGCATTTT.

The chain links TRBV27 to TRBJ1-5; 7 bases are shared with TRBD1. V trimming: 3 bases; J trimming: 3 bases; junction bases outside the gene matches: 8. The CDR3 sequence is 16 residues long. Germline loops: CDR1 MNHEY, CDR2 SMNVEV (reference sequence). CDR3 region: CASSLSGGLYNQPQHF. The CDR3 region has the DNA TGTGCCAGCAGTTTGTCAGGGGGACTTTACAATCAGCCCCAGCATTTT.

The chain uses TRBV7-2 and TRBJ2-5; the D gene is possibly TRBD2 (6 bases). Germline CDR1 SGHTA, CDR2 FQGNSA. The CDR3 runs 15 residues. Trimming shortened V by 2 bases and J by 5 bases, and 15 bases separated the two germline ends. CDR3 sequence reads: CASSLRSSGWETQYF. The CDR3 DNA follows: TGTGCCAGCAGCTTAAGGTCCAGCGGGTGGGAGACCCAGTACTTC. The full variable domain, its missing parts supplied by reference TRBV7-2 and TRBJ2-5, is GAGVSQSPSNKVTEKGKDVELRCDPISGHTALYWYRQSLGQGLEFLIYFQGNSAPDKSGLPSDRFSAERTGGSVSTLTIQRTQQEDSAVYLCASSLRSSGWETQYFGPGTRLLVL.

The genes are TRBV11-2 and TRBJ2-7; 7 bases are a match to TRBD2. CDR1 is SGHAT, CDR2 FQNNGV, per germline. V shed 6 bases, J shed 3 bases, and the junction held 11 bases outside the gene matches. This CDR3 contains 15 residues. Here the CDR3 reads CASRPTGGQGYEQYF. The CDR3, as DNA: TGTGCCAGCAGACCGACGGGGGGTCAAGGCTACGAGCAGTACTTC.

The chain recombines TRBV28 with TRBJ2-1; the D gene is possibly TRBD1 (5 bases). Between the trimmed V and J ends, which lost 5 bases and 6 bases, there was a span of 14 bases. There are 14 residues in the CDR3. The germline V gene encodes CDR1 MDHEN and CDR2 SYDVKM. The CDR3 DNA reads TGTGCCAGCAGTACAGGACGGCGGTCCAATGAGCAGTTCTTC. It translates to CASSTGRRSNEQFF.

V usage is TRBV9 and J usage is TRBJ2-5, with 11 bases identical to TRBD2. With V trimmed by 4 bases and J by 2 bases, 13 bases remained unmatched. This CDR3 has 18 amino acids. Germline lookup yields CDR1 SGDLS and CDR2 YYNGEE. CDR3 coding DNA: TGTGCCAGCAGCCACAATCCAACCGGGACTAGCGGACAAGAGACCCAGTACTTC. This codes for CASSHNPTGTSGQETQYF.

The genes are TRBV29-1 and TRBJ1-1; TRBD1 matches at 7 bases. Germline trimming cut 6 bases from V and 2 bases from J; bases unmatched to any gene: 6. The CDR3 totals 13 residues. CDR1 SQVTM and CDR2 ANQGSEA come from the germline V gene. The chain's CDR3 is CSVDREGNTEAFF. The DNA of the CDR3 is TGCAGCGTCGACAGGGAAGGAAACACTGAAGCTTTCTTT.

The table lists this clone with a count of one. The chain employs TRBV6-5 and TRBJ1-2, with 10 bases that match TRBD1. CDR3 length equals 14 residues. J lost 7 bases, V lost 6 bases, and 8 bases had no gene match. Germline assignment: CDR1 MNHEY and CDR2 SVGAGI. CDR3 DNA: TGTGCCAGCAGGCCCCCGGGACAGGGGACTGGCTACACCTTC. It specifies CASRPPGQGTGYTF.

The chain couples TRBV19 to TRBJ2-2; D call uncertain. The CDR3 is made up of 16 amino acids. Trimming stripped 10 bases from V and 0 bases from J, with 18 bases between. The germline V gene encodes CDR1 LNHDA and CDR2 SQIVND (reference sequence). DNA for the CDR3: TGTGCCACCAGTCAACCCGCCGGGTCGAACACCGGGGAGCTGTTTTTT. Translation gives CATSQPAGSNTGELFF.

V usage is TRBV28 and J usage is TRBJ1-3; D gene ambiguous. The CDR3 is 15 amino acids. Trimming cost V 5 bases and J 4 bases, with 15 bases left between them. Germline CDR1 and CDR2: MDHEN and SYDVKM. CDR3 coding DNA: TGTGCCAGCAGTGGGGTGGAGGGATCGGGAAACACCATATATTTT. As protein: CASSGVEGSGNTIYF. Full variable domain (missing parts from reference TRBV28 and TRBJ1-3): DVKVTQSSRYLVKRTGEKVFLECVQDMDHENMFWYRQDPGLGLRLIYFSYDVKMKEKGDIPEGYSVSREKKERFSLILESASTNQTSMYLCASSGVEGSGNTIYFGEGSWLTVV.

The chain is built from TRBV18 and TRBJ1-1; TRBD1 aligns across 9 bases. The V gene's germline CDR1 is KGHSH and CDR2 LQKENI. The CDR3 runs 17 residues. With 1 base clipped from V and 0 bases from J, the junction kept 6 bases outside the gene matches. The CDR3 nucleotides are TGTGCCAGCTCACCACTGGGACAGGGAGTTATGAACACTGAAGCTTTCTTT. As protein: CASSPLGQGVMNTEAFF.

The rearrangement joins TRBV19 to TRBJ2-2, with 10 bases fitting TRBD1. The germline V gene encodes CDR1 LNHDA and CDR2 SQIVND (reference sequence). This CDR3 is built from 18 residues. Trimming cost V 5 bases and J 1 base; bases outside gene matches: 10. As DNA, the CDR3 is TGTGCCAGTAGTCGTTTCTTCTGGGACAGGGGGAACACCGGGGAGCTGTTTTTT. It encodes CASSRFFWDRGNTGELFF.

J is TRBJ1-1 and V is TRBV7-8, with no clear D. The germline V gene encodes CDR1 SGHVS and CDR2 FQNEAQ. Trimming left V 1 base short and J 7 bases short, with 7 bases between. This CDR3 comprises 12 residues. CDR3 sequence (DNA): TGTGCCAGCAGCTTAGGAGCCATTGAAGCTTTCTTT. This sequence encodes CASSLGAIEAFF.

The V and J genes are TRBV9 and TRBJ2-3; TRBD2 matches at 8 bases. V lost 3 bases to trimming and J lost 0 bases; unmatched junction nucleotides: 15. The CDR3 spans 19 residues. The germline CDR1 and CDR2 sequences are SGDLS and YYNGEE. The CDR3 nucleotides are TGTGCCAGCAGCGCCCTCGCTAGCGGGCACTCGGGGAGCACAGATACGCAGTATTTT. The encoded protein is CASSALASGHSGSTDTQYF.

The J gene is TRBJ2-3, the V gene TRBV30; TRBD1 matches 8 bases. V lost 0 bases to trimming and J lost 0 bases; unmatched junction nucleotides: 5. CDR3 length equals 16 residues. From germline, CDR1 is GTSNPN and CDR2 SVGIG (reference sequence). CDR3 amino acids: CAWSVKRQGSTDTQYF. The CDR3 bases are TGTGCCTGGAGTGTTAAGCGACAGGGGAGCACAGATACGCAGTATTTT.